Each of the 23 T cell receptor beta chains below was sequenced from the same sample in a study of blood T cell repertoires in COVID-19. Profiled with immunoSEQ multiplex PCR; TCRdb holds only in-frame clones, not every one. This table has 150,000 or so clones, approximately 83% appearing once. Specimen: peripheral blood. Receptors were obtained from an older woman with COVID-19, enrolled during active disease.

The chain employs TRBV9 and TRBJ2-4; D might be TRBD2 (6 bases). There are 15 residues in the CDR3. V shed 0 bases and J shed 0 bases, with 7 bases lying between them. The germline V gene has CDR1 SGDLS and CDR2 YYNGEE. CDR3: CASSVGDLAKNIQYF. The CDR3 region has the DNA TGTGCCAGCAGCGTAGGGGACTTAGCCAAAAACATTCAGTACTTC.

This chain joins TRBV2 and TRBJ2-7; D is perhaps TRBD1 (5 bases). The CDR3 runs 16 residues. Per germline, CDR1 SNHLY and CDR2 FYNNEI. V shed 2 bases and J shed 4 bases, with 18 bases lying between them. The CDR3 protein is CASSETQGWIGYEQYF. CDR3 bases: TGTGCCAGCAGTGAAACCCAGGGATGGATAGGGTACGAGCAGTACTTC. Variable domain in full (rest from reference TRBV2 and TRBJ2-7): EPEVTQTPSHQVTQMGQEVILRCVPISNHLYFYWYRQILGQKVEFLVSFYNNEISEKSEIFDDQFSVERPDGSNFTLKIRSTKLEDSAMYFCASSETQGWIGYEQYFGPGTRLTVT.

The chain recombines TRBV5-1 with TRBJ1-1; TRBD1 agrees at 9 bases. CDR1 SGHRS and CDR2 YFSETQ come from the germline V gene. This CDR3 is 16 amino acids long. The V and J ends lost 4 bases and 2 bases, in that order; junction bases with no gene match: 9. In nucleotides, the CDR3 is TGCGCCAGCAGCCCGGAGACAGGGGGGATTAACACTGAAGCTTTCTTT. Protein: CASSPETGGINTEAFF. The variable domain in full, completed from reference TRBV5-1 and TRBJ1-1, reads KAGVTQTPRYLIKTRGQQVTLSCSPISGHRSVSWYQQTPGQGLQFLFEYFSETQRNKGNFPGRFSGRQFSNSRSEMNVSTLELGDSALYLCASSPETGGINTEAFFGQGTRLTVV.

The CDR3 region is CASSSAIDSLNSPLHF. The CDR3 nucleotides read TGTGCCAGCAGCTCTGCGATAGACAGCTTAAATTCACCCCTCCACTTT. The chain has TRBV7-9 and TRBJ1-6; maybe TRBD1 (5 bases). Germline V gene sequence: CDR1 SEHNR, CDR2 FQNEAQ (reference sequence). The CDR3 totals 16 residues. Trimming stripped 4 bases from V and 7 bases from J, with 17 bases between. Variable domain in full (rest from reference TRBV7-9 and TRBJ1-6): DTGVSQNPRHKITKRGQNVTFRCDPISEHNRLYWYRQTLGQGPEFLTYFQNEAQLEKSRLLSDRFSAERPKGSFSTLEIQRTEQGDSAMYLCASSSAIDSLNSPLHFGNGTRLTVT.

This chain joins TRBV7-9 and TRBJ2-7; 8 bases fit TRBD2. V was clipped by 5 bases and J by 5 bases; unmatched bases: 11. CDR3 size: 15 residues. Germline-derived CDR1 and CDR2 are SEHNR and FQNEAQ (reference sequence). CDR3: CASSPNLGGGNEQYF. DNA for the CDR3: TGTGCCAGCAGCCCGAACTTAGGCGGGGGGAACGAGCAGTACTTC.

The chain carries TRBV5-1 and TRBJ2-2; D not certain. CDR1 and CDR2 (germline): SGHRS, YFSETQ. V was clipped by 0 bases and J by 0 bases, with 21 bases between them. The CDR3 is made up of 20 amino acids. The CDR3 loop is CASSLVDIKSSQSNTGELFF. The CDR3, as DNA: TGCGCCAGCAGCTTGGTGGATATAAAAAGTAGCCAGTCGAACACCGGGGAGCTGTTTTTT.

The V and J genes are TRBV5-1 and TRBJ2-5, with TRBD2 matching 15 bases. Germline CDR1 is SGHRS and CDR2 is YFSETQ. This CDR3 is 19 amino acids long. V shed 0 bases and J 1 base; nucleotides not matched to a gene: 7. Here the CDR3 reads CASSLVGLAGGRSQETQYF. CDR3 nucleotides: TGCGCCAGCAGCTTGGTCGGACTAGCGGGGGGGAGATCCCAAGAGACCCAGTACTTC.

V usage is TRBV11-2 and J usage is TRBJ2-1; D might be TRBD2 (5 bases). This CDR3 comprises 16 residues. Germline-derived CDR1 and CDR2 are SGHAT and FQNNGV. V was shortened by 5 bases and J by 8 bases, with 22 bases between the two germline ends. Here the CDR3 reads CASSIPSGILTYEQFF. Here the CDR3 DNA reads TGTGCCAGCAGCATCCCCTCGGGGATCCTGACCTATGAGCAGTTCTTC.

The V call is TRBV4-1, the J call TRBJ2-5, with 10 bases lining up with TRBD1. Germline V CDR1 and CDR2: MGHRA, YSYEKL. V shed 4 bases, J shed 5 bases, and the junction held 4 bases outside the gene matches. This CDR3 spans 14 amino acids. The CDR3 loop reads CASSRGQGGETQYF. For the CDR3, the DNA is TGCGCCAGCAGCCGTGGACAGGGGGGTGAGACCCAGTACTTC.

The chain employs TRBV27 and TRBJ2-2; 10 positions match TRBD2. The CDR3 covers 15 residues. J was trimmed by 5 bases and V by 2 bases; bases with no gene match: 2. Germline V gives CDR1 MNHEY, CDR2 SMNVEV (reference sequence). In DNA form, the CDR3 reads TGTGCCAGCAGTTTACCTAGCGGGGGAACCGGGGAGCTGTTTTTT. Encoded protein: CASSLPSGGTGELFF.

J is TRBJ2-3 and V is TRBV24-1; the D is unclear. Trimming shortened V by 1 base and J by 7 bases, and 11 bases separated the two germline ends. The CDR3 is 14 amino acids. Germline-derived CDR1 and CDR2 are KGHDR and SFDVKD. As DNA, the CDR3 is TGTGCCACCAGTGATTTTAAGGTGGGCTATACGCAGTATTTT. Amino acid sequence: CATSDFKVGYTQYF.

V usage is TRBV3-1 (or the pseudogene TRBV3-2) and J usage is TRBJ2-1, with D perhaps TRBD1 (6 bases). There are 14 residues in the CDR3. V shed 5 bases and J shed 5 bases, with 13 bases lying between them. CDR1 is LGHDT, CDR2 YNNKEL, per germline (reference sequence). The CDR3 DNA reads TGTGCCAGCAGCGGACAGAGACAGAACAATGAGCAGTTCTTC. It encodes CASSGQRQNNEQFF.

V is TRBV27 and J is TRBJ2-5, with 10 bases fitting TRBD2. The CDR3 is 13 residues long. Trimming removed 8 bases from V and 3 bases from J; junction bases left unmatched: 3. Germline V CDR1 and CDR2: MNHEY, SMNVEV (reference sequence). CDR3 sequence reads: CASGLAGEETQYF. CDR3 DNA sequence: TGTGCCAGCGGCCTAGCGGGGGAAGAGACCCAGTACTTC.

DNA of the CDR3: TGTGCCAGTAGTACCAATAGCGGGGGGGGTCGAGCCCAGTACTTC. Amino acid sequence: CASSTNSGGGRAQYF. The chain is built from TRBV19 and TRBJ2-5; 11 bases align to TRBD2. This CDR3 comprises 15 residues. V dropped 4 bases and J dropped 9; count of bases not matched to a gene: 10. Germline assignment: CDR1 LNHDA and CDR2 SQIVND (reference sequence).

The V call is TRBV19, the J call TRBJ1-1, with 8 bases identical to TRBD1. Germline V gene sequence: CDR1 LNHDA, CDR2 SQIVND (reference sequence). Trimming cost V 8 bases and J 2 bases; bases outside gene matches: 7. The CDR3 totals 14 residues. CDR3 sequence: CASQLDRDNTEAFF. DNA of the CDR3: TGTGCCAGTCAACTGGACAGGGACAACACTGAAGCTTTCTTT.

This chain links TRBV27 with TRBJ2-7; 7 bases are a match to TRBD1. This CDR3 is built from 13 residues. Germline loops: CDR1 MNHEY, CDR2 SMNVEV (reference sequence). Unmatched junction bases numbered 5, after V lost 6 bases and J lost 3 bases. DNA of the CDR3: TGTGCCAGCAGGACAGGGAATTACTACGAGCAGTACTTC. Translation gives CASRTGNYYEQYF.

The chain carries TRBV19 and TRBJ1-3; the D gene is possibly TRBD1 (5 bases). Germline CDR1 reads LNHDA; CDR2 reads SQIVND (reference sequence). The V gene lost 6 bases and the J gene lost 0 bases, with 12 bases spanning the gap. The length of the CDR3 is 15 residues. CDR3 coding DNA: TGTGCCAGTAGAACACAGGTCCTCTCTGGAAACACCATATATTTT. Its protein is CASRTQVLSGNTIYF.

CDR3 protein: CASSQDLTGGETQYF. The CDR3 nucleotides read TGTGCCAGCAGCCAAGATCTGACTGGGGGGGAGACCCAGTACTTC. This sequence joins TRBV3-1 (or the pseudogene TRBV3-2) and TRBJ2-5; D may be TRBD2 (6 bases). Trimming removed 0 bases from V and 5 bases from J, with 13 bases in between. This CDR3 spans 15 amino acids. Germline loops: CDR1 LGHDT, CDR2 YNNKEL (reference sequence).

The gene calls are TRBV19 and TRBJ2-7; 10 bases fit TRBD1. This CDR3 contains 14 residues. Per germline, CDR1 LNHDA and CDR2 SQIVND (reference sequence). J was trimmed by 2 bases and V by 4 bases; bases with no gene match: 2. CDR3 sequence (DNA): TGTGCCAGTAGTACGGGACAGGGGACCTACGAGCAGTACTTC. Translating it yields CASSTGQGTYEQYF.

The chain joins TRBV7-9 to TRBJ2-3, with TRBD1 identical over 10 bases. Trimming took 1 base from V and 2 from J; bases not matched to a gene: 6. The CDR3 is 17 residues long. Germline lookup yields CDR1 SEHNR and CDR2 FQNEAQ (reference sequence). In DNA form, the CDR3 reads TGTGCCAGCAGCTTAGAGGGACAGGGGTTGGCCACAGATACGCAGTATTTT. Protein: CASSLEGQGLATDTQYF.

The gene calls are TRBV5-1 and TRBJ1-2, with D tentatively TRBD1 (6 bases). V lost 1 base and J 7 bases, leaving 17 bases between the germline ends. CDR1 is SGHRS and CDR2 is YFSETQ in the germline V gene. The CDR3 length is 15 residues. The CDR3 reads CASSLLPYRDSGYTF. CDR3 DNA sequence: TGCGCCAGCAGCTTGCTGCCTTACAGGGATTCTGGCTACACCTTC.

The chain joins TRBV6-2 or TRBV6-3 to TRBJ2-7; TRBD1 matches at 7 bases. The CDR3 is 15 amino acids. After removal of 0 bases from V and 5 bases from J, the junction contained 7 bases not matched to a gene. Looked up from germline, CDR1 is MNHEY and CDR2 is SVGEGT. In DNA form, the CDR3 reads TGTGCCAGCAGTTACTCGTCCAGGGGGTTCAACGAGCAGTACTTC. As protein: CASSYSSRGFNEQYF.

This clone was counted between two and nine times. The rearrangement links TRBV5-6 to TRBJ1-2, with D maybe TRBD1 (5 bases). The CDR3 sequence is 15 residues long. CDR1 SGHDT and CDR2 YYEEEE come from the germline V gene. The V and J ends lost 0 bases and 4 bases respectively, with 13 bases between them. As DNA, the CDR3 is TGTGCCAGCAGCTTGGATGCCACAGGCGGCTATGGCTACACCTTC. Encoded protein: CASSLDATGGYGYTF.